This entry lists 28 T cell receptor beta chains sequenced from one sample in a study of control samples from healthy donors and cancer patients. TCRdb keeps only in-frame clones here, not all; method: immunoSEQ multiplex PCR. The sample consists of under 20,000 clones, about 86% of them appearing once. Source material: PBMCs. These receptors all come from a woman in her 70s with colorectal cancer.

The gene calls are TRBV7-3 and TRBJ2-4; tentatively, D is TRBD2 (5 bases). Trimming took 2 bases from V and 0 from J, leaving 8 bases between them. CDR3 length equals 15 residues. Germline V gives CDR1 SGHTA, CDR2 FQGTGA. DNA of the CDR3: TGTGCCAGCAGCTTATCGCGGGTAGCCAAAAACATTCAGTACTTC. Residues: CASSLSRVAKNIQYF.

This clone was seen a few times. J is TRBJ2-1 and V is TRBV4-1; 10 nucleotides match TRBD2. Losses at the gene ends were 1 base for V and 9 bases for J; bases not matched to a gene: 6. The CDR3 extends over 15 amino acids. Germline values: CDR1 MGHRA, CDR2 YSYEKL. CDR3 loop: CASSQGLAGDGEQFF. CDR3 bases: TGCGCCAGCAGCCAAGGGCTAGCGGGAGACGGTGAGCAGTTCTTC.

V and J are TRBV11-3 and TRBJ2-1; TRBD1 might be the D (6 bases). The CDR3 length is 12 residues. Germline CDR1 and CDR2: SGHNT and YENEEA. The V end lost 5 bases, the J end lost 6 bases, and 8 bases lay between the germline ends. The DNA for the CDR3 is TGTGCCAGCAGCACACAGGGCAATGAGCAGTTCTTC. Encoded protein: CASSTQGNEQFF.

This clone was seen just once. This chain uses TRBV6-5 with TRBJ1-1; perhaps TRBD1 as D (5 bases). Germline V lookup: CDR1 MNHEY, CDR2 SVGAGI. V lost 4 bases, J lost 4 bases, and 13 bases lay in between. This CDR3 has 14 amino acids. In DNA form, the CDR3 reads TGTGCCAGCAGTTCCCGGGAGGGACCCACTGAAGCTTTCTTT. Translation gives CASSSREGPTEAFF.

The rearrangement links TRBV6-1 to TRBJ1-2; D gene unclear. The ends were cut back, 2 bases at V and 3 bases at J, with 7 bases in the middle. This CDR3 spans 13 amino acids. CDR1 and CDR2 (germline): MNHNS, SASEGT. The CDR3 protein is CASSEHRHYGYTF. For the CDR3, the DNA is TGTGCCAGCAGTGAACATCGTCACTATGGCTACACCTTC.

The CDR3 sequence is CASSSSRGDETQYF. The CDR3 region has the DNA TGTGCCAGCAGCTCCTCTCGGGGAGATGAGACCCAGTACTTC. The chain has TRBV9 and TRBJ2-5; the D gene is possibly TRBD2 (5 bases). The germline gives CDR1 SGDLS, CDR2 YYNGEE. The V and J ends lost 4 bases and 5 bases respectively, with 15 bases between them. CDR3 size: 14 residues.

The chain uses TRBV13 and TRBJ1-1, with 9 bases that match TRBD1. The CDR3 is 16 residues long. Trimming took 4 bases from V and 3 from J; bases not matched to a gene: 9. Looked up from germline, CDR1 is PRHDT and CDR2 is FYEKMQ (reference sequence). CDR3 sequence: CASSSGQGLGDTEAFF. The CDR3 DNA is TGTGCCAGCAGCTCGGGACAGGGCTTGGGGGACACTGAAGCTTTCTTT.

This clone was found a few times. The chain links TRBV7-8 to TRBJ1-5; no definite D call. Germline V gives CDR1 SGHVS, CDR2 FQNEAQ. Trimming stripped 1 base from V and 5 bases from J, with 6 bases between. CDR3 length: 13 amino acids. The CDR3 sequence is CASSLGNHQPQHF. Here the CDR3 DNA reads TGTGCCAGCAGCTTAGGAAACCATCAGCCCCAGCATTTT.

This chain connects TRBV3-1 (or the pseudogene TRBV3-2) to TRBJ1-1; a possible D gene is TRBD1 (6 bases). This CDR3 has 12 residues. Trimming left V 4 bases short and J 10 bases short, with 13 bases between. Germline V gene sequence: CDR1 LGHDT, CDR2 YNNKEL (reference sequence). DNA for the CDR3: TGTGCCAGCAGCCCCATAGGGGGGGGAGCTTTCTTT. Protein sequence: CASSPIGGGAFF.

V usage is TRBV27 and J usage is TRBJ1-6; TRBD1 is a possible D gene (6 bases). V was shortened by 6 bases and J by 7 bases, with 13 bases between the two germline ends. The CDR3 spans 14 residues. CDR1 is MNHEY and CDR2 is SMNVEV in the germline V gene (reference sequence). CDR3 coding DNA: TGTGCCAGCAGGACGTATGGGACAAATTCACCCCTCCACTTT. Translating it yields CASRTYGTNSPLHF.

The V gene is TRBV5-4, the J gene TRBJ2-2; D perhaps matches TRBD1 (6 bases). Trimming left V 4 bases short and J 8 bases short, with 12 bases between. The CDR3 runs to 13 residues. CDR1 and CDR2 (germline): SGHNT, YYREEE (reference sequence). This chain's CDR3 is CASSQGIPGELFF. CDR3 coding DNA: TGTGCCAGCAGCCAGGGGATCCCGGGGGAGCTGTTTTTT.

The chain couples TRBV11-1 to TRBJ2-7, with 8 bases aligning to TRBD2. V shed 3 bases and J 7 bases; nucleotides not matched to a gene: 2. The CDR3 sequence is 12 residues long. Per the germline V gene, CDR1 is SGHAT and CDR2 is FQDESV (reference sequence). The DNA of the CDR3 is TGTGCCAGCAGCTTTACGGGGGGGGAGCAGTACTTC. This sequence encodes CASSFTGGEQYF.

The chain recombines TRBV6-5 with TRBJ1-2, with D tentatively TRBD1 (6 bases). CDR3 length: 13 residues. The V gene lost 6 bases and the J gene lost 4 bases, with 12 bases spanning the gap. Germline CDR1 MNHEY, CDR2 SVGAGI. DNA of the CDR3: TGTGCCAGCAGACCTCGGGGGGCCTATGGCTACACCTTC. This gives the protein CASRPRGAYGYTF.

V is TRBV5-1 and J is TRBJ1-2; the match to TRBD1 covers 12 bases. Germline V gene sequence: CDR1 SGHRS, CDR2 YFSETQ. Trimming cost V 0 bases and J 8 bases; bases outside gene matches: 5. CDR3 length: 15 residues. CDR3 loop: CASSLEGQGAEGYTF. The CDR3 DNA follows: TGCGCCAGCAGCTTGGAGGGACAGGGGGCAGAGGGCTACACCTTC.

The chain couples TRBV19 to TRBJ2-7; 9 bases match TRBD1. J was trimmed by 3 bases and V by 6 bases; bases with no gene match: 3. This CDR3 region has 13 residues. Germline V gives CDR1 LNHDA, CDR2 SQIVND (reference sequence). Written as DNA, the CDR3 is TGTGCCAGTAGCCGGGACAGGGACTACGAGCAGTACTTC. It specifies CASSRDRDYEQYF.

This clone has just a few counts. The genes are TRBV3-1 (or the pseudogene TRBV3-2) and TRBJ1-4; D is possibly TRBD1 (6 bases). The V gene lost 4 bases and the J gene lost 7 bases, with 10 bases spanning the gap. CDR3 size: 13 residues. Germline V gene data show CDR1 as LGHDT and CDR2 as YNNKEL (reference sequence). CDR3 in DNA: TGTGCCAGCAGCCGGGACATTTTTGAAAAACTGTTTTTT. Amino acid sequence: CASSRDIFEKLFF.

In this sample, this clone turned up once. J is TRBJ2-1 and V is TRBV29-1; 7 positions agree with TRBD1. Germline CDR1 SQVTM, CDR2 ANQGSEA. V trimming: 6 bases; J trimming: 7 bases; junction bases outside the gene matches: 15. This CDR3 region has 15 residues. Written as DNA, the CDR3 is TGCAGCGTCCAAGGGACAGCCCGACTGGAGAATGAGCAGTTCTTC. This gives the protein CSVQGTARLENEQFF.

V usage is TRBV6-1 and J usage is TRBJ2-7; D gene unclear. This CDR3 has 13 amino acids. Per the germline V gene, CDR1 is MNHNS and CDR2 is SASEGT. The V end was cut by 2 bases, the J end by 4 bases, with 9 bases between. CDR3 DNA sequence: TGTGCCAGCAGTGAAAGTTACGCGTACGAGCAGTACTTC. It yields the protein CASSESYAYEQYF.

The chain is built from TRBV5-4 and TRBJ2-2, with a possible D match to TRBD1 (5 bases). Germline V gene sequence: CDR1 SGHNT, CDR2 YYREEE (reference sequence). V was cut by 2 bases and J by 0 bases, with 8 bases left in between. The length of the CDR3 is 15 residues. This CDR3 reads CASSFDSPNTGELFF. DNA for the CDR3: TGTGCCAGCAGCTTCGACAGCCCGAACACCGGGGAGCTGTTTTTT.

The chain joins TRBV2 to TRBJ1-4; 8 bases are shared with TRBD1. Germline values: CDR1 SNHLY, CDR2 FYNNEI. V lost 9 bases and J lost 0; bases outside the gene matches: 9. This CDR3 comprises 16 residues. The CDR3 reads CASHRTGSATNEKLFF. CDR3 DNA: TGTGCCAGTCACCGGACAGGGTCCGCAACTAATGAAAAACTGTTTTTT.

The chain carries TRBV7-9 and TRBJ1-2; no reliable D call. Germline V lookup: CDR1 SEHNR, CDR2 FQNEAQ (reference sequence). This CDR3 spans 18 amino acids. V was clipped by 2 bases and J by 3 bases, with 22 bases between them. The CDR3 DNA reads TGTGCCAGCAGCTTAAGCCTACTAGTACGCCCAAAGCACTATGGCTACACCTTC. Encoded protein: CASSLSLLVRPKHYGYTF.

The CDR3 loop reads CASSRSGLATYEQYF. Here the CDR3 DNA reads TGTGCCAGCAGCCGTAGCGGACTAGCGACCTACGAGCAGTACTTC. The V and J genes are TRBV7-2 and TRBJ2-7; 9 nucleotides agree with TRBD2. Germline CDR1 reads SGHTA; CDR2 reads FQGNSA. The CDR3 runs to 15 residues. V was clipped by 5 bases and J by 2 bases; unmatched bases: 7.

The gene calls are TRBV3-1 (or the pseudogene TRBV3-2) and TRBJ2-2, with 11 positions matching TRBD2. This CDR3 is 19 amino acids long. Germline CDR1 is LGHDT and CDR2 is YNNKEL (reference sequence). V shed 2 bases and J 3 bases; nucleotides not matched to a gene: 11. This chain's CDR3 is CASSQNALGLAEHTGELFF. In DNA form, the CDR3 reads TGTGCCAGCAGCCAAAATGCCTTGGGACTAGCGGAGCACACCGGGGAGCTGTTTTTT.

This clone appeared once. The V call is TRBV4-1, the J call TRBJ1-2; 10 bases are shared with TRBD1. The CDR3 totals 15 residues. V trimming: 2 bases; J trimming: 3 bases; junction bases outside the gene matches: 3. Germline CDR1 is MGHRA and CDR2 is YSYEKL. The CDR3 is CASSQPGQGHYGYTF. The DNA of the CDR3 is TGCGCCAGCAGCCAACCGGGACAGGGGCACTATGGCTACACCTTC.

This chain uses TRBV5-1 with TRBJ1-1; TRBD1 might be the D (5 bases). Trimming removed 3 bases at V and 0 bases at J, with 9 bases between. This CDR3 region has 14 residues. Germline V gene data show CDR1 as SGHRS and CDR2 as YFSETQ. The CDR3 loop is CASSSRTLNTEAFF. CDR3 nucleotides: TGCGCCAGCAGCTCTAGGACACTGAACACTGAAGCTTTCTTT.

This sequence joins TRBV7-9 and TRBJ2-7; TRBD2 agrees at 10 bases. V shed 6 bases, J shed 6 bases, and the junction held 11 bases outside the gene matches. Germline loops: CDR1 SEHNR, CDR2 FQNEAQ (reference sequence). The CDR3 loop spans 15 amino acids. For the CDR3, the DNA is TGTGCCAGCAGTGGGCTAGCGGGAGTGTTCTTCGAGCAGTACTTC. Amino acid sequence: CASSGLAGVFFEQYF.

The J gene is TRBJ2-1, the V gene TRBV19; 15 bases fit TRBD2. The CDR3 contains 13 residues. The V and J ends lost 5 bases and 15 bases, in that order; junction bases with no gene match: 5. Germline V gene data show CDR1 as LNHDA and CDR2 as SQIVND (reference sequence). This CDR3 reads CASSPGLAGGVFF. The CDR3 nucleotides read TGTGCCAGTAGTCCGGGACTAGCGGGAGGTGTGTTCTTC.

The count of this clone is one. The chain links TRBV7-9 to TRBJ1-1; 11 nucleotides line up with TRBD1. V trimming: 3 bases; J trimming: 6 bases; junction bases outside the gene matches: 3. Per germline, CDR1 SEHNR and CDR2 FQNEAQ (reference sequence). This CDR3 region has 14 residues. The CDR3 is CASSLGQGGPEAFF. CDR3 nucleotides: TGTGCCAGCAGCTTGGGACAGGGGGGCCCTGAAGCTTTCTTT.